The rows below give T cell receptor beta chains drawn from one sample of a study of CD8+CD57+ T cells in acquired aplastic anemia. TCRdb called the reads again in MiXCR, with one record for every CDR3 protein. The sample contains about 180,000 distinct CDR3 sequences, about half of which appear only once. The sequenced sample was sorted CD4+, CD8+, or CD8+CD57+ T cells (not recorded which) from PBMCs. The receptors shown here come from a human donor with aplastic anemia. The CDR3 runs from the conserved cysteine through the conserved F or W. D genes are given only for firm matches. Size is omitted from some rows. Given values are once, few, many or a class for expanded clones.

size,V,D,J,DNA,CDR3
.,TRBV19,.,TRBJ1-6,TGTGCCACCAGTAACCAGGGGCGTGGGTCACCCCTCCACTTT,CATSNQGRGSPLHF
few,TRBV5-5,.,TRBJ1-4,TGTGCCAGCAGCTGGGCAGTCACTAATGAAAAACTGTTTTTT,CASSWAVTNEKLFF
.,TRBV29-1,.,TRBJ2-2,TGCAGCGTTGAACCAGAGAACACCGGGGAGCTGTTTTTT,CSVEPENTGELFF
once,TRBV20-1,.,TRBJ2-2,TGCAGTGCTAGAGGGGGGGCGAGGACCGGGGAGCTGTTTTTT,CSARGGARTGELFF
many,TRBV6-2/TRBV6-3,TRBD2,TRBJ2-7,TGTGCCAGCACGGGACTAGCGGGGGGCCCCTACGAGCAGTACTTC,CASTGLAGGPYEQYF
many,TRBV20-1,.,TRBJ2-1,TGCAGTGCTACCCGGGGTTATACCGATGAGCAGTTCTTC,CSATRGYTDEQFF
.,TRBV20-1,.,TRBJ2-2,TGCAGTGCTAGAGATGCCCTCCGCGGGGACACCGGGGAGCTGTTTTTT,CSARDALRGDTGELFF
.,TRBV29-1,TRBD2,TRBJ2-7,TGCAGCTTGGTAGCGGGGGCATCAGCCTACGAGCAGTACTTC,CSLVAGASAYEQYF
.,TRBV10-3,TRBD1,TRBJ2-5,TGTGCCATCAGTGAGTCAACAGGGGCCCAAGAGACCCAGTACTTC,CAISESTGAQETQYF
.,TRBV20-1,.,TRBJ1-6,TGCAGTGCTAGGGACCGGGCGGACCCTGACTATAATTCACCCCTCCACTTT,CSARDRADPDYNSPLHF
.,TRBV6-1,.,TRBJ1-1,TGTGCCAGCAGTGAAGGATCGACAGGTTATCTTGCAGCTTTCTTT,CASSEGSTGYLAAFF
many,TRBV12-3/TRBV12-4,TRBD1,TRBJ1-6,TGTGCCAGCAGTCGACAGGGAAATTCACCCCTCCACTTT,CASSRQGNSPLHF